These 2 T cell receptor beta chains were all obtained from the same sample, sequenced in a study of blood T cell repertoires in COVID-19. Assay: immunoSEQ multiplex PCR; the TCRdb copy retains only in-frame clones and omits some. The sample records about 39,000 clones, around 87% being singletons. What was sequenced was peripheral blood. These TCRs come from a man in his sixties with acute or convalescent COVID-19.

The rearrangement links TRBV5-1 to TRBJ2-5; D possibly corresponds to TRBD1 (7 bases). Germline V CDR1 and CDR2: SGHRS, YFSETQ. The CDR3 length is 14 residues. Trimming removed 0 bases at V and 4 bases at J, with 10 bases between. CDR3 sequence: CASSLGQGGETQYF. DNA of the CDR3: TGCGCCAGCAGCTTGGGACAGGGAGGAGAGACCCAGTACTTC.

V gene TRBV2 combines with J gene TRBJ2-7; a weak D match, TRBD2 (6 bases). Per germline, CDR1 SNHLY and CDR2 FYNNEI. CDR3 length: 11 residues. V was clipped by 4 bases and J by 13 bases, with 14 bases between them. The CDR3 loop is CASSVREIEYF. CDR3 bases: TGTGCCAGCAGTGTTCGGGAGATCGAATACTTC.